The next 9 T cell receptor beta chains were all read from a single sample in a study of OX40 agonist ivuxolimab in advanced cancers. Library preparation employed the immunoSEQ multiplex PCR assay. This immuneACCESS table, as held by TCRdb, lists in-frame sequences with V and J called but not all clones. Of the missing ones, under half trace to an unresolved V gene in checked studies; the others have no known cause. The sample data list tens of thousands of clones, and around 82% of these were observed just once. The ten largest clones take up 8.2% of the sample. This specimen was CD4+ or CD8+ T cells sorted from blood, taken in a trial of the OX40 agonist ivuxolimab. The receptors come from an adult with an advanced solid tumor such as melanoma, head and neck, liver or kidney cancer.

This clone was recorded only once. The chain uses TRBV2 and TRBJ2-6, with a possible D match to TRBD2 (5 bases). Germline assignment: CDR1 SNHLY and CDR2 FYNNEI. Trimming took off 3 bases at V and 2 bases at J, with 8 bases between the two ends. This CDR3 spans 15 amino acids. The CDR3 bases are TGTGCCAGCAGTGACATCGGGGCTGGGGCCAACGTCCTGACTTTC. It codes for CASSDIGAGANVLTF.

The CDR3 DNA follows: TGTGCCAGCAGCAAAATGAGACCCGGGATTGCTGATACGCAGTATTTT. It codes for CASSKMRPGIADTQYF. The chain employs TRBV21-1 and TRBJ2-3; TRBD2, the table's D call, lacks a check against the DNA. TRBV21-1 is an annotated pseudogene. This CDR3 has 16 residues.

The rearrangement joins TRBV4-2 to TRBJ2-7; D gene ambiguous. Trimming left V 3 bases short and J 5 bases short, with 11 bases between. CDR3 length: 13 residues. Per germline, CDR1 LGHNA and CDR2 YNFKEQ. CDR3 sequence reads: CASSQRKAHEQYF. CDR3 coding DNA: TGTGCCAGCAGCCAGAGGAAGGCCCACGAGCAGTACTTC.

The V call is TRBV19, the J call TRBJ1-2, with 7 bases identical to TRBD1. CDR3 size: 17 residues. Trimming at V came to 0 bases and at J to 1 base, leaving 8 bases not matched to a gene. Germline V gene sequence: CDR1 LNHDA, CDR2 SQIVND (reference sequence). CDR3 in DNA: TGTGCCAGTAGTATAGATACCGGCGGGACAGTTAACTATGGCTACACCTTC. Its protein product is CASSIDTGGTVNYGYTF.

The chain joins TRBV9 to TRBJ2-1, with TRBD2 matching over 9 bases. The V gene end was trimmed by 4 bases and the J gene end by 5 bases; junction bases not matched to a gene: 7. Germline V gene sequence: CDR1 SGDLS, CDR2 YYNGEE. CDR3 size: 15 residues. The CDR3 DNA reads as TGTGCCAGCAGCAACTTAGCGGGGGCCGACAATGAGCAGTTCTTC. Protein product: CASSNLAGADNEQFF. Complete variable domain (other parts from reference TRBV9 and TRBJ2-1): DSGVTQTPKHLITATGQRVTLRCSPRSGDLSVYWYQQSLDQGLQFLIQYYNGEERAKGNILERFSAQQFPDLHSELNLSSLELGDSALYFCASSNLAGADNEQFFGPGTRLTVL.

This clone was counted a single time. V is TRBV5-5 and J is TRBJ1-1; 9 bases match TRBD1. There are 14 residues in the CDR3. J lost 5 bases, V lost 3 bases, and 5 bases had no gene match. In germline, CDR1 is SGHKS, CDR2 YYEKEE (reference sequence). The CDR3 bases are TGTGCCAGCAGCTGGGACAGGGAGGGAACTGAAGCTTTCTTT. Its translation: CASSWDREGTEAFF.

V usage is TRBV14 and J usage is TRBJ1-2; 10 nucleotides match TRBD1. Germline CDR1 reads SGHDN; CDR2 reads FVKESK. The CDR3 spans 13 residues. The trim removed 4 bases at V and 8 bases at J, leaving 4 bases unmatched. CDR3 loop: CASSPTGGGGYTF. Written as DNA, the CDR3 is TGTGCCAGCAGCCCGACAGGGGGCGGAGGCTACACCTTC. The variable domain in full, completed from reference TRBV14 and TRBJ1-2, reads EAGVTQFPSHSVIEKGQTVTLRCDPISGHDNLYWYRRVMGKEIKFLLHFVKESKQDESGMPNNRFLAERTGGTYSTLKVQPAELEDSGVYFCASSPTGGGGYTFGSGTRLTVV.

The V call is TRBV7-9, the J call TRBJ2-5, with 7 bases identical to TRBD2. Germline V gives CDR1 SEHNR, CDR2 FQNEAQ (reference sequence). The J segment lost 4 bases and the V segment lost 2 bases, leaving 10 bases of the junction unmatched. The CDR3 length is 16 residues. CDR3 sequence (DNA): TGTGCCAGCAGCTTAAACCCCTCGGGGGGTCGAGAGACCCAGTACTTC. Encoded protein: CASSLNPSGGRETQYF.

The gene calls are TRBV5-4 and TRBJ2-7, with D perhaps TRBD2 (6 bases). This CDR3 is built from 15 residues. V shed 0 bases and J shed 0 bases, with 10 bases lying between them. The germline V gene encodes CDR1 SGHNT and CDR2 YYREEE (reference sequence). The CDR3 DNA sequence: TGTGCCAGCAGCTTGGAAAGCGGGTCCTCCTACGAGCAGTACTTC. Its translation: CASSLESGSSYEQYF.